The entry below describes one T cell receptor beta chain. In TCRdb, the 5' RACE reads were re-called with MiXCR into one record per CDR3 protein. The top ten clones hold around 4.3% of a sample with more than 75,000 distinct CDR3 sequences, 10% to 15% of them seen once. This specimen comes from a study of spatial heterogeneity in lung cancer. About the research overall: Beta-chain sequences were consistently detected more often than alpha-chain sequences.

This CDR3 region has 16 residues. J gave up 5 bases and V 3 bases, and 14 bases lay outside the gene matches. Germline loops: CDR1 DFQATT, CDR2 SNEGSKA (reference sequence). Noted time point: sample taken at primary tumor resection. Tumor, nontumor lung or frozen PBMC supplied whole RNA, sequenced without sorting. Sequencing was performed on PBMCs, taken at surgery. The receptor was derived from a male donor with early-stage non-small cell lung cancer. This sequence joins TRBV20-1 and TRBJ2-5, with 8 bases identical to TRBD1. CDR3 sequence (DNA): TGCAGTGCTAGCGAAATTCCGACAGGGGTTGCGGAGACCCAGTACTTC. Translation: CSASEIPTGVAETQYF.